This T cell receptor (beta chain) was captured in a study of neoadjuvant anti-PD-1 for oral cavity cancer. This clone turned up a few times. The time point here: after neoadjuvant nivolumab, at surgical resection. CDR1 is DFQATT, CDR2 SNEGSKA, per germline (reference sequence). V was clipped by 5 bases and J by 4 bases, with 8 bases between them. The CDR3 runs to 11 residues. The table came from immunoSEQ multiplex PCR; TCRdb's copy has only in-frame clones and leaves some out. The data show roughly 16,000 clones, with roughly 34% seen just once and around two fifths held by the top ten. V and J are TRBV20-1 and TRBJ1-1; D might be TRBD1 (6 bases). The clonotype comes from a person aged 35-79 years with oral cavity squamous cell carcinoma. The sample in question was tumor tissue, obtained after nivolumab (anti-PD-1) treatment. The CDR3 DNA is TGCAGTGCTCAGGGGATCACTGAAGCTTTCTTT. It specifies CSAQGITEAFF.